One sample yielded the 27 T cell receptor beta chains listed below, sequenced in a study of shared clonotypes between healthy human individuals. Some clones are missing from TCRdb's copy, which holds only in-frame ones; the method was immunoSEQ multiplex PCR. The table has a few million clones, under 97% seen once. Sequencing was performed on naive CD4+ T cells sorted from blood. Subset here: CD45RA+ positively selected. The receptors come from a young man in good health.

Comment on this clone: This same CDR3 is encoded by further DNA sequences in the sample. The V and J genes are TRBV7-9 and TRBJ1-1; D remains ambiguous. The length of the CDR3 is 11 residues. Trimming left V 5 bases short and J 5 bases short, with 6 bases between. CDR1 is SEHNR, CDR2 FQNEAQ, per germline (reference sequence). CDR3 loop: CASSRGTEAFF. The CDR3 DNA reads TGTGCCAGCAGCAGAGGGACTGAAGCTTTCTTT.

Remarks on this clone: This sample includes further DNA sequences coding for the same CDR3. The rearrangement uses TRBV18 and TRBJ1-2, with D unresolved. The germline V gene encodes CDR1 KGHSH and CDR2 LQKENI. Trimming took 2 bases from V and 4 from J, leaving 8 bases between them. The CDR3 extends over 13 amino acids. CDR3 in DNA: TGTGCCAGCTCACCAGATAGAGGCTATGGCTACACCTTC. Protein sequence: CASSPDRGYGYTF.

This rearrangement joins TRBV9 to TRBJ1-3; D is unresolved. Trimming removed 0 bases at V and 7 bases at J, with 11 bases between. CDR3 size: 14 residues. In germline, CDR1 is SGDLS, CDR2 YYNGEE. The CDR3 region is CASSVGAAPNTIYF. The CDR3 DNA reads as TGTGCCAGCAGCGTAGGGGCAGCTCCTAACACCATATATTTT.

The genes are TRBV27 and TRBJ1-6; 10 bases are a match to TRBD1. Germline V gene sequence: CDR1 MNHEY, CDR2 SMNVEV (reference sequence). The CDR3 is 15 amino acids. The ends lost 3 bases at V and 10 bases at J; junction bases unmatched: 6. CDR3: CASSLDDRGRSPLHF. The CDR3 DNA is TGTGCCAGCAGTTTGGACGACAGGGGGCGATCACCCCTCCACTTT.

This clone appeared once. The J gene is TRBJ2-4, the V gene TRBV6-5, with D perhaps TRBD1 (5 bases). The CDR3 length is 13 residues. V lost 9 bases, J lost 4 bases, and 13 bases lay in between. The germline gives CDR1 MNHEY, CDR2 SVGAGI. The CDR3 loop reads CASRAPGKNIQYF. Here the CDR3 DNA reads TGTGCCAGTCGCGCCCCAGGGAAAAACATTCAGTACTTC.

The CDR3 loop reads CASQRTASINYGYTF. DNA for the CDR3: TGTGCCAGCCAAAGGACAGCCTCAATTAACTATGGCTACACCTTC. V and J are TRBV27 and TRBJ1-2; weak D call: TRBD1 (6 bases). The germline V gene has CDR1 MNHEY and CDR2 SMNVEV (reference sequence). This CDR3 is 15 amino acids long. V lost 8 bases and J lost 1, with 17 bases in between.

This chain uses TRBV6-1 with TRBJ1-5; D is ambiguous. V lost 3 bases, J lost 4 bases, and 4 bases lay in between. CDR3 length: 12 amino acids. The V gene's germline CDR1 is MNHNS and CDR2 SASEGT. In DNA form, the CDR3 reads TGTGCCAGCAGTGACTGGAATCAGCCCCAGCATTTT. It yields the protein CASSDWNQPQHF.

This chain uses TRBV7-6 with TRBJ1-3; weak D call: TRBD1 (6 bases). The length of the CDR3 is 17 residues. V lost 2 bases and J 0 bases, leaving 14 bases between the germline ends. Germline V gives CDR1 SGHVS, CDR2 FNYEAQ. CDR3 protein: CASSLIGGPASGNTIYF. CDR3 bases: TGTGCCAGCAGCTTAATTGGGGGGCCCGCCTCTGGAAACACCATATATTTT.

This clone showed up just a few times. V and J are TRBV19 and TRBJ1-5; 8 nucleotides agree with TRBD1. CDR3 size: 15 residues. Germline V gene data show CDR1 as LNHDA and CDR2 as SQIVND (reference sequence). J gave up 5 bases and V 10 bases, and 13 bases lay outside the gene matches. The CDR3 coding sequence is TGTGCCATCCTCCTCGGACAGGGCGACTATCAGCCCCAGCATTTT. Amino acids: CAILLGQGDYQPQHF.

Note on this clone: A much larger clone is a single base away; this may be a read error. The sample carries other DNA sequences with the same CDR3. This sequence joins TRBV7-3 and TRBJ1-1, with D uncertain. V lost 2 bases and J 1 base, leaving 5 bases between the germline ends. This CDR3 spans 13 amino acids. Germline V CDR1 and CDR2: SGHTA, FQGTGA. The CDR3 DNA reads TGTGCCAGCAGCTTAGAGGGGAACACTGAAGCTTTCTTT. Protein product: CASSLEGNTEAFF.

This chain uses TRBV15 with TRBJ2-5; 9 bases match TRBD1. The CDR3 is 15 amino acids. CDR1 LNHNV and CDR2 YYDKDF come from the germline V gene (reference sequence). Losses at the gene ends were 1 base for V and 2 bases for J; bases not matched to a gene: 2. The CDR3 sequence: CATSRGGQGQETQYF. CDR3 in DNA: TGTGCCACCAGCAGAGGGGGACAGGGTCAAGAGACCCAGTACTTC. Complete variable domain (other parts from reference TRBV15 and TRBJ2-5): DAMVIQNPRYQVTQFGKPVTLSCSQTLNHNVMYWYQQKSSQAPKLLFHYYDKDFNNEADTPDNFQSRRPNTSFCFLDIRSPGLGDTAMYLCATSRGGQGQETQYFGPGTRLLVL.

A word on this clone: The sample contains more than one DNA sequence encoding this CDR3. The chain has TRBV5-1 and TRBJ2-1; 7 nucleotides line up with TRBD1. This CDR3 is 14 amino acids long. V dropped 0 bases and J dropped 5; count of bases not matched to a gene: 2. Germline CDR1 and CDR2: SGHRS and YFSETQ. As DNA, the CDR3 is TGCGCCAGCAGCTTGGGGACAGGAAACAATGAGCAGTTCTTC. Its protein product is CASSLGTGNNEQFF.

The chain is built from TRBV2 and TRBJ2-3; possible D gene TRBD1, 6 bases. V was clipped by 3 bases and J by 0 bases, with 16 bases between them. This CDR3 is built from 17 residues. Germline V CDR1 and CDR2: SNHLY, FYNNEI. The CDR3 bases are TGTGCCAGCAGTGAGGGGGCCCGGTTTGCTAGCACAGATACGCAGTATTTT. Protein sequence: CASSEGARFASTDTQYF.

The rearrangement links TRBV30 to TRBJ2-5; TRBD2 agrees at 16 bases. Germline V CDR1 and CDR2: GTSNPN, SVGIG (reference sequence). The CDR3 length is 17 residues. With V trimmed by 1 base and J by 4 bases, 6 bases remained unmatched. The CDR3 coding sequence is TGTGCCTGGAGTGCCGGGACTAGCGGGAGGGCCCGAGAGACCCAGTACTTC. It is translated as CAWSAGTSGRARETQYF.

This chain links TRBV19 with TRBJ1-1; 7 positions agree with TRBD1. The V gene's germline CDR1 is LNHDA and CDR2 SQIVND (reference sequence). Unmatched junction bases numbered 15, after V lost 7 bases and J lost 4 bases. The CDR3 totals 16 residues. DNA for the CDR3: TGTGCCAGTACCCTGACAGGGAGCCTCGGAGGCACTGAAGCTTTCTTT. This gives the protein CASTLTGSLGGTEAFF.

The chain carries TRBV5-1 and TRBJ2-7, with D tentatively TRBD1 (5 bases). Germline values: CDR1 SGHRS, CDR2 YFSETQ. The CDR3 is 14 amino acids. V gave up 4 bases and J gave up 3 bases, with 14 bases separating them. CDR3 nucleotide sequence: TGCGCCAGCAGCCGGACGCAGGGTTTCTACGAGCAGTACTTC. Protein sequence: CASSRTQGFYEQYF.

The chain uses TRBV5-6 and TRBJ2-3; 9 bases are a match to TRBD1. Per the germline V gene, CDR1 is SGHDT and CDR2 is YYEEEE. This CDR3 has 15 residues. V shed 3 bases, J shed 0 bases, and the junction held 2 bases outside the gene matches. In DNA, the CDR3 is TGTGCCAGCAGCTACAGGGGGCCTAGCACAGATACGCAGTATTTT. Translated, it gives CASSYRGPSTDTQYF.

The chain is built from TRBV7-6 and TRBJ2-3; 9 positions match TRBD2. The CDR3 is 17 amino acids. Germline V CDR1 and CDR2: SGHVS, FNYEAQ. Germline trimming cut 3 bases from V and 0 bases from J; bases unmatched to any gene: 7. The CDR3 DNA reads as TGTGCCAGCAGCTTCTCCACTCTAGCGGGGAGCACAGATACGCAGTATTTT. Protein product: CASSFSTLAGSTDTQYF.

The chain combines TRBV18 with TRBJ2-7; a possible D gene is TRBD1 (6 bases). The CDR3 length is 14 residues. V was shortened by 6 bases and J by 1 base, with 13 bases between the two germline ends. CDR1 is KGHSH, CDR2 LQKENI, per germline. The CDR3 DNA reads as TGTGCCAGCTCTCAGGACAGTCCGTCCTACGAGCAGTACTTC. Translation: CASSQDSPSYEQYF. Variable domain in full (rest from reference TRBV18 and TRBJ2-7): NAGVMQNPRHLVRRRGQEARLRCSPMKGHSHVYWYRQLPEEGLKFMVYLQKENIIDESGMPKERFSAEFPKEGPSILRIQQVVRGDSAAYFCASSQDSPSYEQYFGPGTRLTVT.

In regard to this clone: Other DNA sequences in the sample encode the same CDR3. The chain recombines TRBV6-5 with TRBJ2-6; D not certain. V dropped 0 bases and J dropped 3 bases, with 6 bases sitting between them. The germline V gene has CDR1 MNHEY and CDR2 SVGAGI. The CDR3 has 15 amino acids. CDR3 in DNA: TGTGCCAGCAGTTACTCTCGGGTTGGGGCCAACGTCCTGACTTTC. This translates into CASSYSRVGANVLTF.

This clone was seen only once. This sequence joins TRBV19 and TRBJ2-5; weak D call: TRBD2 (5 bases). Trimming took 5 bases from V and 3 from J, leaving 19 bases between them. The germline gives CDR1 LNHDA, CDR2 SQIVND (reference sequence). The CDR3 is 16 amino acids. Written as DNA, the CDR3 is TGTGCCAGTAGTCCATGGACTCCCGCAGGAAAAGAGACCCAGTACTTC. Translation gives CASSPWTPAGKETQYF.

The chain links TRBV27 to TRBJ1-2; tentative D call: TRBD1 (5 bases). Germline V lookup: CDR1 MNHEY, CDR2 SMNVEV (reference sequence). The CDR3 runs to 13 residues. V dropped 5 bases and J dropped 7 bases, with 14 bases sitting between them. CDR3 in DNA: TGTGCCAGCAGTCTCAACCAGGGTCTTGGCTACACCTTC. Residues: CASSLNQGLGYTF.

The chain employs TRBV19 and TRBJ2-7, with D uncertain. Germline V gives CDR1 LNHDA, CDR2 SQIVND (reference sequence). The germline V and J ends were trimmed by 3 bases and 0 bases, with 9 bases remaining between them. This CDR3 is built from 14 residues. The DNA of the CDR3 is TGTGCCAGTAGTATGGGCGGCCTCTCCTACGAGCAGTACTTC. This encodes CASSMGGLSYEQYF.

The chain employs TRBV5-1 and TRBJ2-1; D not resolved. Germline V gives CDR1 SGHRS, CDR2 YFSETQ. The CDR3 sequence is 13 residues long. The V end lost 4 bases, the J end lost 8 bases, and 13 bases lay between the germline ends. The DNA of the CDR3 is TGCGCCAGCAGCGCCGCTAGTTTCCATGAGCAGTTCTTC. It translates to CASSAASFHEQFF.

The DNA for the CDR3 is TGTGCCAGCAGTCGGGGGGGGCTAAAGACCCAGTACTTC. This encodes CASSRGGLKTQYF. The V and J genes are TRBV6-5 and TRBJ2-5, with TRBD2 matching over 8 bases. Losses at the gene ends were 5 bases for V and 6 bases for J; bases not matched to a gene: 5. The CDR3 runs to 13 residues. The V gene's germline CDR1 is MNHEY and CDR2 SVGAGI.

The chain uses TRBV30 and TRBJ2-7, with D unresolved. Germline lookup yields CDR1 GTSNPN and CDR2 SVGIG (reference sequence). Trimming shortened V by 0 bases and J by 6 bases, and 15 bases separated the two germline ends. CDR3 size: 14 residues. CDR3 sequence reads: CAWSVQHTLGEQYF. The CDR3, as DNA: TGTGCCTGGAGTGTACAACACACCCTCGGCGAGCAGTACTTC.

The V and J genes are TRBV5-6 and TRBJ1-1; no firm D call. The CDR3 is made up of 14 amino acids. The ends were cut back, 2 bases at V and 4 bases at J, with 12 bases in the middle. Germline lookup yields CDR1 SGHDT and CDR2 YYEEEE. CDR3 amino acids: CASSFRSGSTEAFF. CDR3 coding DNA: TGTGCCAGCAGCTTTCGGAGTGGGAGCACTGAAGCTTTCTTT.